The 11 T cell receptor beta chains below come from one sample, sequenced in a study of identical twins. In TCRdb, the 5' RACE reads were re-called with MiXCR into one record per CDR3 protein. The data show hundreds of thousands of distinct CDR3 sequences, about 24% seen once. These same data were also listed under a study on T cells expressing NK-cell markers.

Sequencing used CD4+ T cells sorted from blood. Source of these receptors: a woman aged 18-29 years in good health.

The V and J genes are TRBV20-1 and TRBJ1-1, with 9 bases that match TRBD1. The germline gives CDR1 DFQATT, CDR2 SNEGSKA (reference sequence). The CDR3 contains 11 residues. This CDR3 reads CGGQGNTEAFF. The CDR3 DNA follows: TGCGGGGGACAGGGGAACACTGAAGCTTTCTTT.

The table lists this clonotype with a few counts. The chain recombines TRBV6-5 with TRBJ2-2; the D is unclear. This CDR3 contains 12 residues. Germline V gene data show CDR1 as MNHEY and CDR2 as SVGAGI. Deletions cut 7 bases from V and 5 bases from J, with 8 bases between. CDR3 in amino acids: CASKFPTGELFF. The CDR3 nucleotides read TGTGCCAGCAAATTCCCGACCGGGGAGCTGTTTTTT.

This clonotype was recorded a few times. This chain connects TRBV6-5 to TRBJ2-5; D is unclear. CDR1 and CDR2 (germline): MNHEY, SVGAGI. There are 14 residues in the CDR3. V lost 2 bases, J lost 7 bases, and 14 bases lay in between. CDR3 sequence reads: CASSYTAVIGTQYF. Here the CDR3 DNA reads TGTGCCAGCAGTTACACAGCAGTTATCGGGACCCAGTACTTC.

This clonotype was recorded a few times. The chain couples TRBV20-1 to TRBJ2-7, with no clear D. V lost 5 bases, J lost 5 bases, and 16 bases lay in between. The V gene's germline CDR1 is DFQATT and CDR2 SNEGSKA (reference sequence). The CDR3 sequence is 13 residues long. The CDR3 loop reads CSAAPGHTNEQYF. Here the CDR3 DNA reads TGCAGTGCTGCCCCGGGCCATACGAACGAGCAGTACTTC.

This clonotype was seen at least ten times. J is TRBJ2-5 and V is TRBV3-1, with unresolved D. The CDR3 is 10 amino acids. The germline gives CDR1 LGHDT, CDR2 YNNKEL (reference sequence). V lost 4 bases and J 4 bases, leaving 1 base between the germline ends. The CDR3 region has the DNA TGTGCCAGCAGCCGAGAGACCCAGTACTTC. Translating it yields CASSRETQYF.

V usage is TRBV9 and J usage is TRBJ2-3; D uncertain. The CDR3 totals 14 residues. Trimming pared 1 base from V and 4 bases from J, leaving 10 bases between. CDR1 SGDLS and CDR2 YYNGEE come from the germline V gene. CDR3 in amino acids: CASSVWPLPDTQYF. The DNA for the CDR3 is TGTGCCAGCAGCGTATGGCCCCTTCCAGATACGCAGTATTTT.

The rearrangement joins TRBV3-1 to TRBJ2-2; D remains ambiguous. This CDR3 spans 13 amino acids. From germline, CDR1 is LGHDT and CDR2 YNNKEL (reference sequence). V lost 1 base and J lost 6, with 6 bases in between. The CDR3, as DNA: TGTGCCAGCAGCCAAGGGTTTTCCGGGGAGCTGTTTTTT. Translated: CASSQGFSGELFF.

A few counts support this clonotype. The J gene is TRBJ1-1, the V gene TRBV5-1; D is perhaps TRBD1 (5 bases). CDR3 size: 15 residues. Germline CDR1 is SGHRS and CDR2 is YFSETQ. V gave up 2 bases and J gave up 2 bases, with 13 bases separating them. CDR3 coding DNA: TGCGCCAGCAGCTTTACTTCAGGGTTTAACACTGAAGCTTTCTTT. Protein product: CASSFTSGFNTEAFF.

This clonotype was found a few times. For the CDR3, the DNA is TGCAGTGCTACTCCCTTCAGGGGTTTGAACACTGAAGCTTTCTTT. Its translation is CSATPFRGLNTEAFF. The chain couples TRBV20-1 to TRBJ1-1; a weak D match, TRBD1 (6 bases). V lost 4 bases, J lost 0 bases, and 15 bases lay in between. Germline V gene data show CDR1 as DFQATT and CDR2 as SNEGSKA (reference sequence). The length of the CDR3 is 15 residues.

This sequence joins TRBV29-1 and TRBJ2-3; D is undetermined. The CDR3 runs to 13 residues. V lost 7 bases and J 6 bases, leaving 17 bases between the germline ends. Per the germline V gene, CDR1 is SQVTM and CDR2 is ANQGSEA. The CDR3 here is CSGLQRAEDTQYF. As DNA, the CDR3 is TGCAGCGGACTCCAAAGGGCTGAGGATACGCAGTATTTT.

This clonotype was observed a few times. The CDR3 reads CASSGPMAGELFF. CDR3 nucleotide sequence: TGTGCCAGCAGCGGACCCATGGCCGGGGAGCTGTTTTTT. V usage is TRBV7-2 and J usage is TRBJ2-2; D call uncertain. In germline, CDR1 is SGHTA, CDR2 FQGNSA. This CDR3 has 13 residues. V was cut by 5 bases and J by 6 bases, with 10 bases left in between.